A selection of T cell receptor beta chains follows, all from one sample in a study of T cell responses to AZD1222 COVID-19 vaccine. Sequencing used immunoSEQ multiplex PCR; TCRdb keeps in-frame clones, though not all of them. Here the sample spans about 140,000 clones, around 89% being singletons. Sequencing was performed on peripheral blood, taken on day 0 of AZD1222 vaccination. The receptor source for this set is an adult in good health. CDR3s include the opening cysteine and the closing phenylalanine or tryptophan. The D gene is left open where the match is weak.

v_call: TRBV4-1; j_call: TRBJ1-5; d_call: NA; cdr3_aa: CASSQAAANNQPQHF; cdr3_nt: TGCGCCAGCAGCCAAGCCGCGGCGAACAATCAGCCCCAGCATTTT
v_call: TRBV7-8; j_call: TRBJ2-5; d_call: NA; cdr3_aa: CASSLISGGTVQETQYF; cdr3_nt: TGTGCCAGCAGCTTAATCTCGGGTGGGACTGTCCAAGAGACCCAGTACTTC
v_call: TRBV21-1; j_call: TRBJ1-5; d_call: NA; cdr3_aa: CARGRDRVQPQHF; cdr3_nt: TGTGCCAGGGGAAGGGACAGGGTTCAGCCCCAGCATTTT
v_call: TRBV6-5; j_call: TRBJ2-2; d_call: TRBD2; cdr3_aa: CASRGLAPTGELFF; cdr3_nt: TGTGCCAGCAGGGGACTAGCGCCAACCGGGGAGCTGTTTTTT
v_call: TRBV5-1; j_call: TRBJ1-2; d_call: NA; cdr3_aa: CASSLVGAGGYTF; cdr3_nt: TGCGCCAGCAGCTTGGTTGGGGCTGGTGGCTACACCTTC
v_call: TRBV28; j_call: TRBJ2-2; d_call: NA; cdr3_aa: CASSFRGRVGELFF; cdr3_nt: TGTGCCAGCAGTTTTAGGGGCCGGGTCGGGGAGCTGTTTTTT
v_call: TRBV6-5; j_call: TRBJ1-1; d_call: NA; cdr3_aa: CASSFKGNTEAFF; cdr3_nt: TGTGCCAGCAGTTTTAAGGGGAACACTGAAGCTTTCTTT
v_call: TRBV9; j_call: TRBJ2-1; d_call: TRBD2; cdr3_aa: CASSAGRNEQFF; cdr3_nt: TGTGCCAGCAGCGCCGGGAGGAATGAGCAGTTCTTC
v_call: TRBV9; j_call: TRBJ2-7; d_call: TRBD2; cdr3_aa: CASSVEGTSGYEQYF; cdr3_nt: TGTGCCAGCAGCGTAGAAGGGACTAGCGGCTACGAGCAGTACTTC
v_call: TRBV6-1; j_call: TRBJ1-3; d_call: NA; cdr3_aa: CASSGVRGQASGNTIYF; cdr3_nt: TGTGCCAGCAGTGGAGTACGGGGGCAGGCCTCTGGAAACACCATATATTTT
v_call: TRBV20-1; j_call: TRBJ1-2; d_call: TRBD1; cdr3_aa: CSAGTGRGYTF; cdr3_nt: TGCAGTGCCGGGACAGGGCGTGGCTACACCTTC
v_call: TRBV2; j_call: TRBJ1-1; d_call: NA; cdr3_aa: CASSLGPGSKRVNTEAFF; cdr3_nt: TGTGCCAGCAGTCTGGGACCGGGAAGTAAGAGGGTGAACACTGAAGCTTTCTTT
v_call: TRBV30; j_call: TRBJ1-3; d_call: NA; cdr3_aa: CAWTSGISGNTIYF; cdr3_nt: TGTGCCTGGACCTCTGGGATCTCTGGAAACACCATATATTTT
v_call: TRBV3-1/TRBV3-2; j_call: TRBJ1-4; d_call: NA; cdr3_aa: CASSHGQGLANEKLFF; cdr3_nt: TGTGCCAGCAGCCATGGGCAGGGGCTGGCTAATGAAAAACTGTTTTTT
v_call: TRBV9; j_call: TRBJ1-1; d_call: NA; cdr3_aa: CASSVGGNAEAFF; cdr3_nt: TGTGCCAGCAGCGTTGGGGGGAATGCTGAAGCTTTCTTT
v_call: TRBV28; j_call: TRBJ1-1; d_call: NA; cdr3_aa: CASSFRQTRNTEAFF; cdr3_nt: TGTGCCAGCAGTTTTAGACAGACTAGAAACACTGAAGCTTTCTTT
v_call: TRBV9; j_call: TRBJ1-3; d_call: NA; cdr3_aa: CASSVGPPQRNTIYF; cdr3_nt: TGTGCCAGCAGCGTAGGGCCCCCCCAGAGAAACACCATATATTTT
v_call: TRBV3-1/TRBV3-2; j_call: TRBJ1-1; d_call: NA; cdr3_aa: CASSQGGALNTEAFF; cdr3_nt: TGTGCCAGCAGCCAAGGGGGGGCGCTGAACACTGAAGCTTTCTTT